This TCR beta chain was identified in a study of CD8 T cells in Susac syndrome. After extraction with the RNeasy kit, 0.5 to 1 ug of the RNA was reverse transcribed using random hexamers. One entry per CDR3 protein results from TCRdb running MiXCR on the immunoSEQ multiplex PCR reads. The data contain tens of thousands of distinct CDR3 sequences, about 95% of them singletons. The junction had 3 bases not matched to a gene; V was cut back by 1 base and J by 3 bases. Looked up from germline, CDR1 is DFQATT and CDR2 is SNEGSKA (reference sequence). The CDR3 sequence is 14 residues long. Treatment-naive patients with stable or active relapsing-remitting disease served as multiple sclerosis controls.

The V and J genes are TRBV20-1 and TRBJ1-5, with 7 bases lining up with TRBD1. This sequence originates from a human donor with multiple sclerosis. The sample taken for sequencing was CD8+ T cells from PBMCs. The DNA of the CDR3 is TGCAGTGCTAGAGGGGACAGTGTCAATCAGCCCCAGCATTTT. This translates into CSARGDSVNQPQHF.